The clone carrying this T cell receptor beta chain came up once. Its target is not known. The protocol was immunoSEQ multiplex PCR, while the TCRdb copy is restricted to in-frame clones and leaves out a portion. This table has tens of thousands of clones, around 82% appearing once. This sample was taken from a study of lymphopenia after photon versus proton radiotherapy. The trim removed 7 bases at V and 6 bases at J, leaving 7 bases unmatched. The germline gives CDR1 SGHVS, CDR2 FQNEAQ. The CDR3 covers 13 residues. The study, taken as a whole, reports: Better survival with proton therapy was suggested as possible, not demonstrated.

This chain joins TRBV7-8 and TRBJ2-3; 7 bases map to TRBD2. Specimen: peripheral blood, collected from a patient treated with proton-based radiotherapy. The TCR originated in a man aged 60 to 69 with pancreatic cancer. The CDR3 DNA sequence: TGTGCCAGCACCGGAGCGGGGAGGGATACGCAGTATTTT. It is translated as CASTGAGRDTQYF.